This T cell receptor beta chain comes out of a study of shared clonotypes between healthy human individuals. Study in general: Ranging from 18 to 49 in age, donors were two women and three men.

Splitting of each subset's genomic DNA was done evenly across several immunoSEQ plates. Measured with immunoSEQ multiplex PCR; TCRdb has only the in-frame clones, and not every one. The data show 2 million to 2.5 million clones, approximately 93% seen once. Whole-study findings and limits: Shared across a few donors were approximately 5% of the naive CD4 clonotypes. Read depth was anticipated to influence clonotype sharing among donors.

The CDR3 is 10 amino acids. The V gene's germline CDR1 is MNHEY and CDR2 SMNVEV (reference sequence). A remark on this clone: The antigen remains unidentified. One end of the junction varies from germline; a read error may be responsible.

The J gene is TRBJ1-2, the V gene TRBV27, with no clear D. The sequenced sample consisted of naive CD4+ T cells from PBMCs. Described subset: CD45RA+ positively selected. The source is a man in his late teens or twenties in good health. Some clones in this sample may be carry-over from other donors' samples. The CDR3, as DNA: TGTGCCAGCAGTTTATCCCATGTCCTCTTC. It translates to CASSLSHVLF.